These 17 T cell receptor beta chains were sequenced from one sample in a study of control samples from healthy donors and cancer patients. Here immunoSEQ multiplex PCR was the method, and the copy in TCRdb shows in-frame clones only, minus some. The sample holds approximately 170,000 clones, roughly 90% seen once. Sequenced input: blood. The origin of the receptors is a woman aged 25 to 39 in good health.

The rearrangement links TRBV9 to TRBJ1-3; unclear D gene. CDR3 length equals 14 residues. Germline values: CDR1 SGDLS, CDR2 YYNGEE. Trimming shortened V by 1 base and J by 0 bases, and 5 bases separated the two germline ends. CDR3 protein: CASSVRNSGNTIYF. CDR3 nucleotide sequence: TGTGCCAGCAGCGTACGAAACTCTGGAAACACCATATATTTT. Full variable domain (remainder filled in from reference TRBV9 and TRBJ1-3): DSGVTQTPKHLITATGQRVTLRCSPRSGDLSVYWYQQSLDQGLQFLIQYYNGEERAKGNILERFSAQQFPDLHSELNLSSLELGDSALYFCASSVRNSGNTIYFGEGSWLTVV.

The CDR3 loop is CASSYLNPGELFF. CDR3 DNA: TGTGCCAGCAGTTACCTTAACCCCGGGGAGCTGTTTTTT. The chain joins TRBV6-5 to TRBJ2-2, with D unresolved. Germline assignment: CDR1 MNHEY and CDR2 SVGAGI. The CDR3 has 13 residues. With 2 bases removed from V and 6 bases from J, the gap between germline ends came to 7 bases.

The V gene is TRBV6-4, the J gene TRBJ2-1; D might be TRBD1 (6 bases). Germline lookup yields CDR1 MRHNA and CDR2 SNTAGT. Trimming took off 4 bases at V and 7 bases at J, with 14 bases between the two ends. This CDR3 has 14 residues. The CDR3 protein is CASSGGGEGNEQFF. The CDR3, as DNA: TGTGCCAGCAGTGGAGGGGGAGAAGGTAATGAGCAGTTCTTC.

The rearrangement links TRBV4-1 to TRBJ2-2; 7 nucleotides agree with TRBD2. The V gene end was trimmed by 4 bases and the J gene end by 7 bases; junction bases not matched to a gene: 6. The CDR3 has 14 residues. From germline, CDR1 is MGHRA and CDR2 YSYEKL. CDR3 residues: CASSPTTSVGELFF. Written as DNA, the CDR3 is TGCGCCAGCAGCCCCACAACTAGCGTCGGGGAGCTGTTTTTT.

V and J are TRBV15 and TRBJ2-1; 14 bases are a match to TRBD2. This CDR3 has 16 residues. Trimming at V came to 1 base and at J to 9 bases, leaving 5 bases not matched to a gene. CDR1 is LNHNV, CDR2 YYDKDF, per germline (reference sequence). The DNA for the CDR3 is TGTGCCACCAGCAGAGGGCCCGGGACTAGCGGGGGTGAGCAGTTCTTC. It codes for CATSRGPGTSGGEQFF.

The V call is TRBV19, the J call TRBJ1-3; D gene unclear. The CDR3 totals 13 residues. V was clipped by 5 bases and J by 8 bases, with 13 bases between them. Germline values: CDR1 LNHDA, CDR2 SQIVND (reference sequence). DNA for the CDR3: TGTGCCAGTAGTCAAGCGGACGGCGACACCATATATTTT. Its translation is CASSQADGDTIYF. Full variable domain (missing parts from reference TRBV19 and TRBJ1-3): DGGITQSPKYLFRKEGQNVTLSCEQNLNHDAMYWYRQDPGQGLRLIYYSQIVNDFQKGDIAEGYSVSREKKESFPLTVTSAQKNPTAFYLCASSQADGDTIYFGEGSWLTVV.

The chain uses TRBV11-2 and TRBJ1-2, with 9 bases that match TRBD1. This CDR3 has 13 residues. V gave up 5 bases and J gave up 3 bases; unmatched junction bases: 1. Germline CDR1 and CDR2: SGHAT and FQNNGV. CDR3 protein: CASSRTGDYGYTF. The CDR3 DNA sequence: TGTGCCAGCAGCCGGACAGGGGACTATGGCTACACCTTC.

J is TRBJ1-6 and V is TRBV10-1, with a tentative D call TRBD1 (5 bases). CDR1 and CDR2 from the germline V gene are WNHNN and SYGVQD (reference sequence). The V and J ends lost 2 bases and 18 bases respectively, with 17 bases between them. There are 13 residues in the CDR3. CDR3 DNA: TGCGCCAGCAGTGAGACACCCGGGACCCTGTACCACTTT. This encodes CASSETPGTLYHF.

The J gene is TRBJ2-1, the V gene TRBV13; D unresolved. This CDR3 has 16 residues. Trimming stripped 5 bases from V and 3 bases from J, with 17 bases between. CDR1 and CDR2 (germline): PRHDT, FYEKMQ (reference sequence). The CDR3 nucleotides read TGTGCCAGCAGCGCCTTACGCGACGATAGCTACAATGAGCAGTTCTTC. This gives the protein CASSALRDDSYNEQFF. The full variable domain, its missing parts supplied by reference TRBV13 and TRBJ2-1, is AAGVIQSPRHLIKEKRETATLKCYPIPRHDTVYWYQQGPGQDPQFLISFYEKMQSDKGSIPDRFSAQQFSDYHSELNMSSLELGDSALYFCASSALRDDSYNEQFFGPGTRLTVL.

The table lists this clone with a few counts. The V and J genes are TRBV25-1 and TRBJ1-1; D might be TRBD1 (6 bases). The V end was cut by 3 bases, the J end by 5 bases, with 13 bases between. This CDR3 has 14 amino acids. Germline V lookup: CDR1 MGHDK, CDR2 SYGVNS. CDR3 in amino acids: CASSDRGDSTEAFF. The CDR3 DNA follows: TGTGCCAGCAGTGACAGGGGCGATTCGACTGAAGCTTTCTTT.

The chain joins TRBV4-1 to TRBJ2-2, with D tentatively TRBD1 (6 bases). The germline V gene has CDR1 MGHRA and CDR2 YSYEKL. Deletions cut 5 bases from V and 6 bases from J, with 16 bases between. The CDR3 length is 15 residues. The CDR3, as DNA: TGCGCCAGCAGCTTCCAGGGTTCAGGGGCCGGGGAGCTGTTTTTT. Its translation is CASSFQGSGAGELFF.

This chain connects TRBV4-1 to TRBJ2-3, with 7 nucleotides matching TRBD2. CDR1 is MGHRA and CDR2 is YSYEKL in the germline V gene. The CDR3 covers 16 residues. The V gene end was trimmed by 0 bases and the J gene end by 4 bases; junction bases not matched to a gene: 7. In nucleotides, the CDR3 is TGCGCCAGCAGCCAAGAGCGCGGGAGCCCTTCAGATACGCAGTATTTT. This sequence encodes CASSQERGSPSDTQYF.

The count of this clone is one. The chain links TRBV5-4 to TRBJ1-5; D call uncertain. The germline V gene encodes CDR1 SGHNT and CDR2 YYREEE (reference sequence). V lost 0 bases and J 8 bases, leaving 12 bases between the germline ends. This CDR3 comprises 14 residues. The CDR3 loop is CASSLEGSGEPQHF. The DNA of the CDR3 is TGTGCCAGCAGCTTGGAAGGGTCTGGGGAGCCCCAGCATTTT.

The chain combines TRBV10-1 with TRBJ2-2, with 8 bases identical to TRBD2. The CDR3 runs to 16 residues. Germline V gene lookup returns CDR1 WNHNN and CDR2 SYGVQD (reference sequence). The V and J ends lost 8 bases and 5 bases, in that order; junction bases with no gene match: 13. In DNA form, the CDR3 reads TGCGCCAGCGAATCCGGGGGGGAAACAGGGACCGGGGAGCTGTTTTTT. It is translated as CASESGGETGTGELFF.

This chain links TRBV7-7 with TRBJ2-1; D not resolved. The CDR3 spans 15 residues. V lost 5 bases and J 7 bases, leaving 18 bases between the germline ends. CDR1 and CDR2 from the germline V gene are SSHAT and FNYEAQ (reference sequence). CDR3 protein: CASSPGSPGPNEQFF. The CDR3 bases are TGTGCCAGCAGCCCCGGGTCCCCTGGGCCAAATGAGCAGTTCTTC.

The chain has TRBV18 and TRBJ2-7; D is unresolved. The CDR3 loop spans 15 amino acids. Per the germline V gene, CDR1 is KGHSH and CDR2 is LQKENI. Trimming cost V 3 bases and J 0 bases, with 12 bases left between them. CDR3 sequence reads: CASSPKRQSSYEQYF. CDR3 nucleotides: TGTGCCAGCTCACCTAAGAGGCAGAGCTCCTACGAGCAGTACTTC.

CDR3 amino acids: CASSNGGTDTQYF. The CDR3 nucleotides read TGTGCCAGTAGTAATGGGGGAACAGATACGCAGTATTTT. This rearrangement joins TRBV19 to TRBJ2-3, with D possibly called TRBD1 or TRBD2 (5 bases each). The CDR3 length is 13 residues. Germline values: CDR1 LNHDA, CDR2 SQIVND (reference sequence). V lost 4 bases and J lost 3, with 8 bases in between.